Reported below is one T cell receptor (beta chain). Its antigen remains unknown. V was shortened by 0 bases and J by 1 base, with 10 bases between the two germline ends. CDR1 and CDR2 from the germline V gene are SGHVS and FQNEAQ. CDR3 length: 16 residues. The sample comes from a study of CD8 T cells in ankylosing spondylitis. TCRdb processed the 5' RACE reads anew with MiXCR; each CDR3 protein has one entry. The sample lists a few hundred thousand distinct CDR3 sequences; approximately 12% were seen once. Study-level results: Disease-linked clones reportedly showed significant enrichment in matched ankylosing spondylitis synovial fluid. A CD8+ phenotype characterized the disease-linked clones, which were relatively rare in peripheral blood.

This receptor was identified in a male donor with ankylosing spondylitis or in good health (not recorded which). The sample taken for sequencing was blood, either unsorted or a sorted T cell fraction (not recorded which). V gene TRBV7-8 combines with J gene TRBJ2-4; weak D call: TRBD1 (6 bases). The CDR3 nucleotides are TGTGCCAGCAGCTTAGCACCTAGGGGGGCCAAAAACATTCAGTACTTC. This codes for CASSLAPRGAKNIQYF.